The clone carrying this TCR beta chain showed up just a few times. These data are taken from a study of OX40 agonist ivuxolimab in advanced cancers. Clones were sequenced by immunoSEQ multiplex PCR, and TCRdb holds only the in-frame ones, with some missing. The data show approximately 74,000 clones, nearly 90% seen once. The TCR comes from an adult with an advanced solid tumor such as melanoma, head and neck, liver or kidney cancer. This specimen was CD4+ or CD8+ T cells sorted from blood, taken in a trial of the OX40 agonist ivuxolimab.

This chain's CDR3 is CSATGYEQYF. Written as DNA, the CDR3 is TGCAGTGCTACAGGCTACGAGCAGTACTTC. The rearrangement uses TRBV20-1 and TRBJ2-7; no reliable D call. The CDR3 contains 10 residues. Germline V lookup: CDR1 DFQATT, CDR2 SNEGSKA (reference sequence). Trimming pared 4 bases from V and 3 bases from J, leaving 4 bases between.